This T cell receptor (beta chain) derives from a study of cytomegalovirus exposure and HLA in healthy donors. The CDR3 is 12 amino acids. Trimming stripped 2 bases from V and 4 bases from J, with 4 bases between. Germline CDR1 SEHNR, CDR2 FQNEAQ (reference sequence). PCR employed 60 Vbeta and 13 Jbeta primers. TCRdb's table, derived via immunoSEQ multiplex PCR, lists solely in-frame clones and lacks some. The sample carries roughly 150,000 clones, about 74% recorded once. The study, taken as a whole, reports: Analyses of presence and absence presupposed an approximately uniform sequencing depth across donors. As confirmed in vitro, a few CMV-associated chains were specific for CMV antigens. Researchers reported in a later analysis that a missense DCLRE1C variant was tied to TCR beta V- and J-gene trimming.

Remarks on this clone: Its target is not known.

The rearrangement uses TRBV7-9 and TRBJ2-3; no firm D call. The sample was PBMCs. The TCR originated in a man aged 40-49 years in good health and CMV-seropositive. Here the CDR3 reads CASSLLPDTQYF. In DNA form, the CDR3 reads TGTGCCAGCAGCTTACTCCCAGATACGCAGTATTTT.